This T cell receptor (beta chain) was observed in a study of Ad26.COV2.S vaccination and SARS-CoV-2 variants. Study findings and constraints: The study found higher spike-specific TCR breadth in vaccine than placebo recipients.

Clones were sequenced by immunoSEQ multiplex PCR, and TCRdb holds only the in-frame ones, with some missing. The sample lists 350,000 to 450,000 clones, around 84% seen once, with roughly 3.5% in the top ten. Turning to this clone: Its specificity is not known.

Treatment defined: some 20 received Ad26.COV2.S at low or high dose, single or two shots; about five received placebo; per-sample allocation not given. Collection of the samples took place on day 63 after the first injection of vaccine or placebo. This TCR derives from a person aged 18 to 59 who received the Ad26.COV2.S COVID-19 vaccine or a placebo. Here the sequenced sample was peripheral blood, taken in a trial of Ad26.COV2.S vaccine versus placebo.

This chain's CDR3 is CASSSPRRSYEQYF. The CDR3 DNA reads as TGTGCCAGCAGTTCCCCGCGGCGATCCTACGAGCAGTACTTC. The chain is built from TRBV28 and TRBJ2-7; D gene ambiguous. Germline V gene data show CDR1 as MDHEN and CDR2 as SYDVKM. V lost 4 bases and J 1 base, leaving 11 bases between the germline ends. The CDR3 is made up of 14 amino acids.